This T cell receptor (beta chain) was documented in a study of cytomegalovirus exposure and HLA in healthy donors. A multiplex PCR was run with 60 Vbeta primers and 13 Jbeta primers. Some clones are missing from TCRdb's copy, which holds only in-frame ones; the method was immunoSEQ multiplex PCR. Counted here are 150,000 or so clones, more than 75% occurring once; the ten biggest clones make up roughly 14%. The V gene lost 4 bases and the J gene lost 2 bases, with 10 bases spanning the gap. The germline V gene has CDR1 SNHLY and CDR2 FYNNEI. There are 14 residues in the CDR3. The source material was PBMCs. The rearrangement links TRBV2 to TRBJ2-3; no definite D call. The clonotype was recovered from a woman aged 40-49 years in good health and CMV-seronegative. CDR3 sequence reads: CASSVQRYTDTQYF. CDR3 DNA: TGTGCCAGCAGTGTTCAGCGCTACACAGATACGCAGTATTTT.